These T cell receptor beta chains were read from a single sample in a study of Graves' ophthalmopathy and Graves' hyperthyroidism. A single record per CDR3 protein comes from TCRdb applying MiXCR to the multiplex PCR reads. The table has fewer than 600,000 distinct CDR3 sequences, approximately 15% seen once; the top ten hold about 10%. The material sequenced was blood. The receptors shown here come from a woman aged 30 to 39 with Graves' ophthalmopathy. Both conserved end residues are part of each CDR3. The D gene is left open where the match is weak. Clone size is shown for a subset of rows, as once, few, many or a class of expanded clone.

clone_size,d_call,v_call,j_call,cdr3_nt,cdr3_aa
-,TRBD1,TRBV12-3/TRBV12-4,TRBJ2-5,TGTGCCAGCAGTTTCCAGACAGGGGTTAGGCGGGAGACCCAGTACTTC,CASSFQTGVRRETQYF
many,-,TRBV10-3,TRBJ1-1,TGTGCCATCACCCGGACAGCGAACACTGAAGCTTTCTTT,CAITRTANTEAFF
-,TRBD2,TRBV29-1,TRBJ2-1,TGCAGCGTTGATATAGCGGGAGGGCCCTACAATGAGCAGTTCTTC,CSVDIAGGPYNEQFF
many,-,TRBV5-1,TRBJ1-2,TGCGCCAGCAGCTTGGGGGGGGCGTATGGCTATGGCTACACCTTC,CASSLGGAYGYGYTF
many,-,TRBV12-3/TRBV12-4,TRBJ1-5,TGCGCCAGCAGTTTGTGGGGGAGCAATCAGCCCCAGCATTTT,CASSLWGSNQPQHF
many,-,TRBV19,TRBJ1-5,TGTGCCAGTAGTATAGAGGTAAATCAGCCCCAGCATTTT,CASSIEVNQPQHF
many,-,TRBV10-3,TRBJ1-3,TGTGCCATCAGTGATGGGCGGCGTGGGAACACCATATATTTT,CAISDGRRGNTIYF
many,TRBD1,TRBV20-1,TRBJ1-5,TGCAGTGCTAGCAGGCAGGGGGGCAATCAGCCCCAGCATTTT,CSASRQGGNQPQHF
-,-,TRBV4-2,TRBJ2-6,TGTGCCAGCAGCCCCGAGGGGGGTGGTGGGGCCAACGTCCTGACTTTC,CASSPEGGGGANVLTF
many,-,TRBV30,TRBJ1-1,TGTGCCTGGAGGGACAACACTGAAGCTTTCTTT,CAWRDNTEAFF
many,-,TRBV12-3/TRBV12-4,TRBJ2-5,TGTGCCAGCAGTTTACTCCGCCAAGAGACCCAGTACTTC,CASSLLRQETQYF